This entry features one T cell receptor (beta chain) sequence. Only in-frame clones appear in the TCRdb table, and some are missing; sequencing was by immunoSEQ multiplex PCR. The repertoire holds approximately 150,000 clones, around 88% seen once, with about 1.6% in the top ten. CDR3 length equals 14 residues. V trimming: 6 bases; J trimming: 6 bases; junction bases outside the gene matches: 8. From germline, CDR1 is MNHEY and CDR2 SVGEGT. The data derive from a study of blood T cell repertoires in COVID-19. At the level of the study: T cells, B-cell-depleted T cells, or PBMCs provided the cDNA or gDNA that served as material.

The clonotype was recovered from a woman in her sixties with acute or convalescent COVID-19. The J gene is TRBJ1-5, the V gene TRBV6-2 or TRBV6-3, with TRBD1 matching 7 bases. The sample consisted of peripheral blood. Here the CDR3 reads CASSLQGSSQPQHF. CDR3 DNA sequence: TGTGCCAGCAGCTTACAGGGGTCAAGTCAGCCCCAGCATTTT.